This T cell receptor (beta chain) was retrieved from a study of neurological immune-mediated disorders. Regarding the study as a whole: None of the CDR3 amino acid sequences found in expanded clones was shared across subjects. This suggests that the TCR-beta repertoires were private in all groups.

In its sample, this clonotype was seen many times. Its target is unknown. The time point denotes: technical triplicate 1. The unsorted libraries originated from 2 million PBMCs kept at -80 C. Trimming took 3 bases from V and 7 from J; bases not matched to a gene: 8. Germline CDR1 WSHSY, CDR2 SAAADI. CDR3 length: 15 amino acids. The cDNA came from 5'RACE, which used 10-nucleotide random UMIs. From the 5' RACE reads, TCRdb called clonotypes with MiXCR, one entry per CDR3 protein. This table holds about 38,000 distinct CDR3 sequences, around 10% found once. The clonotype comes from a man between 60 and 75 years old with HTLV-1-associated myelopathy (HAM/TSP). The chain combines TRBV10-2 with TRBJ2-3, with TRBD2 matching 9 bases. Material for sequencing was PBMCs. The CDR3 here is CASSESGGLRYTQYF. The CDR3 region has the DNA TGCGCCAGCAGTGAAAGCGGGGGGCTCCGATATACGCAGTATTTT.